This T cell receptor beta chain stems from a study of T cells in Graves' hyperthyroidism and ophthalmopathy. About the study: Prior to any treatment, at the point of initial diagnosis, peripheral blood was collected. General study results and limits: Blood shared most expanded thyroid clonotypes above 0.001.

The ends lost 3 bases at V and 0 bases at J; junction bases unmatched: 1. CDR3 length equals 14 residues. Per the germline V gene, CDR1 is DFQATT and CDR2 is SNEGSKA (reference sequence). RNA transcripts gave rise to amplified TCR beta CDR3 regions. Primed by the HTBI set, a first-round RT-PCR was run on the TCR CDR3. From the multiplex PCR reads, TCRdb called clonotypes with MiXCR, one entry per CDR3 protein. The table lists 250,000 to 300,000 distinct CDR3 sequences, roughly 15% of them singletons. This clonotype was seen at least ten times. The target antigen is unknown. It was at first hyperthyroidism diagnosis, before any ophthalmopathy symptoms, that the blood sample was taken.

This TCR derives from a woman aged 40 to 50 with Graves' hyperthyroidism that later progressed to Graves' ophthalmopathy. The specimen was blood. J is TRBJ2-2 and V is TRBV20-1; 7 positions agree with TRBD1. The CDR3 region has the DNA TGCAGTGCTAGGGGACAGTCGAACACCGGGGAGCTGTTTTTT. Translated, it gives CSARGQSNTGELFF.